This paragraph reports one T cell receptor beta chain. This clone has more than one count but fewer than ten. Its specific antigen is unknown. No base qualities exist here, and no much larger clone lies one base off it. The CDR3 regions of human TCRbeta chains were analyzed by immunosequencing. Per the authors' processing: Repertoire TCRs were matched against a reference library of SARS-CoV-2-specific TCRs generated with the MIRA antigen-specificity platform. Breadth was defined as the fraction of unique TCRs that were SARS-CoV-2-associated, and depth was defined as the fraction of total T cells that were SARS-CoV-2-associated. Each spike-specific TCR was assigned to its reactive spike region and to a CD4 or CD8 class using the MIRA data. Log10-transformed breadth and depth values were compared by one-way ANOVA with Sidak's multiple comparisons tests. Here the immuneACCESS table is served through TCRdb, limited to in-frame sequences with V and J called. Missing clones are a known gap in these copies; in checked studies unresolved V genes cover under half, and the rest lacks a known reason. Clonal size and the V and J genes are those of that table, whereas D and trimming came from the DNA. In all, the sample holds 75,000 to 95,000 clones, and about 87% of those were seen once. The ten largest account for 9% to 10% of the sample.

The data were obtained in a study of T cell responses to AZD1222 COVID-19 vaccine (dated by TCRdb to the early 2020s). In the study overall: TCR sequencing covered approximately 230 trial participants: 207 given two doses of AZD1222 and approximately 26 given two doses of MenACWY control vaccine. Enrollment into the trials was organized by age into subgroups of 18-55, 56-69 and 70-plus years, and those subgroups contained about 160, 30 and 59 TCR-sequenced participants, respectively.

The sample's time point, from its label and the paper: about 28 days (+/-7) after the second vaccine dose. According to the study, the label for this sample's treatment or condition signals: meningococcal conjugate vaccine given as trial control. Samples from vaccinated people were obtained from the UK trials COV001 and COV002, which included a single-blind randomized controlled phase 2/3 trial of AZD1222 (ChAdOx1 nCoV-19) in healthy adults. For TCRbeta chain sequencing, PBMC samples were collected from trial participants at day 0 and at day 28 after the second dose. The study at large found these results: Participants were mostly white British and included more females than males, and it was suggested by the authors that clonal diversity may have been underestimated. No day 14 peak-response samples were available, so repertoires were characterized only after the peak T cell response. After two AZD1222 doses, both the breadth and the depth of spike-specific TCRs were significantly higher than at day 0 and than in MenACWY recipients. The vaccine-associated CD4 TCRs covered the entire spike protein, and the dominant responses fell in regions 160-218 and 743-854. In the small 56-69-year group, the increase in depth fell short of significance, most likely because of low power. Conclusions about previously exposed vaccinees are limited, since just a handful of AZD1222 recipients were seropositive for SARS-CoV-2 at baseline. Nearly half of unique spike-specific TCRs reportedly recognized epitopes outside regions mutated in the B.1.351 and B.1.1.7 variants.

CDR1 MGHRA and CDR2 YSYEKL were looked up in the germline V gene. Unmatched junction bases come to 7, with V trimmed by 3 bases and J by 2 bases. The CDR3 spans 15 residues, from the cysteine through the phenylalanine. The read is trimmed to its CDR3 DNA, 45 bases read in frame from base 1. This specimen was peripheral blood, taken 28 days after the second dose of the MenACWY control vaccine. This receptor was identified in an adult who received the MenACWY meningococcal vaccine as a control. The V and J segments used are TRBV4-1 and TRBJ2-7; TRBD1 fits 7 bases in the junction. The CDR3 protein sequence reads: CASSHTDRATYEQYF. The DNA sequence is given as TGCGCCAGCAGCCACACCGACAGGGCTACCTACGAGCAGTACTTC.